The T cell receptor (beta chain) under discussion was sequenced for a study of T cell responses to AZD1222 COVID-19 vaccine. Study summary: Analyses pooled second doses at about 4 or about 12 weeks.

TCRdb's copy holds only in-frame clones and misses some; the assay was immunoSEQ multiplex PCR. The sample lists some 130,000 clones, about nine tenths seen once, with 6.9% in the top ten. Study results and limitations: Among the donors, most were white British and more were female, and clonal diversity was possibly underestimated. Reportedly, nearly half the spike-specific TCRs target unmutated variant regions.

Losses at the gene ends were 3 bases for V and 2 bases for J; bases not matched to a gene: 9. The CDR3 runs to 16 residues. CDR1 and CDR2 from the germline V gene are SEHNR and FQNEAQ (reference sequence). As concerns this clone: Its antigen is unidentified.

The TCR sequence derives from an adult in good health. The V and J genes are TRBV7-9 and TRBJ1-2; 7 bases are a match to TRBD1. The source material was peripheral blood, sampled on day 0 of AZD1222 vaccination. The CDR3 DNA reads as TGTGCCAGCAGCTTTTACAGGGGCGGGGTAAACTATGGCTACACCTTC. It translates to CASSFYRGGVNYGYTF.